This T cell receptor beta chain was documented in a study of control samples from healthy donors and cancer patients. J gave up 6 bases and V 5 bases, and 2 bases lay outside the gene matches. The CDR3 contains 14 residues. CDR1 SGHTA and CDR2 FQGNSA come from the germline V gene. Only in-frame clones appear in the TCRdb table, and some are missing; sequencing was by immunoSEQ multiplex PCR. The table includes 150,000 to 200,000 clones, 75% to 95% detected once. The sample comprised blood. The chain uses TRBV7-2 and TRBJ1-5; TRBD1 matches 12 bases. The TCR comes from a woman aged 30 to 39 in good health. The CDR3 DNA reads TGTGCCAGCAGCATGGGACAGGGGGCTCAGCCCCAGCATTTT. Its translation is CASSMGQGAQPQHF.